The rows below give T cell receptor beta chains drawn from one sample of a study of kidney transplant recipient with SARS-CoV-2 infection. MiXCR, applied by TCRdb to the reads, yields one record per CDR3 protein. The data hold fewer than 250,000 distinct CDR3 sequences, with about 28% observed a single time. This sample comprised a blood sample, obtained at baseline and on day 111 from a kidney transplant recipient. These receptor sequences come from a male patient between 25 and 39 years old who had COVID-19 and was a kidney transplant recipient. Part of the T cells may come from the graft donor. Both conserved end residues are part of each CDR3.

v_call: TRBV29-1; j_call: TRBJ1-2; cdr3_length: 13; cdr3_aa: CSVELDRNYGYTF
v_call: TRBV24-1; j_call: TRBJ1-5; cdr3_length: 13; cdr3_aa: CATSDGSNQPQHF
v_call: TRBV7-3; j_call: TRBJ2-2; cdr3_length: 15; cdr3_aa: CASSRGQGGTGELFF
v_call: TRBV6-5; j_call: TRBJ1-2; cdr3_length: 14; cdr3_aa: CASRERAGADGYTF
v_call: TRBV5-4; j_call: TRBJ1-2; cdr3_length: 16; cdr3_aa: CASLHIVPGKTYGYTF
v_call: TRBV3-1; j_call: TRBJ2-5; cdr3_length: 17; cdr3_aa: CASSAIYPISFSETQYF
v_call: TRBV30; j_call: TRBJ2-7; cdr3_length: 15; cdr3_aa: CAWSTPGQGRGEQYF
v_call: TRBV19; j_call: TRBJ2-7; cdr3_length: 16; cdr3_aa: CASSMGLAMRAYGQYF
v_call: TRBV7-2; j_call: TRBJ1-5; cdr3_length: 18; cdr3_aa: CASSPLHLLDSSNQPQHF
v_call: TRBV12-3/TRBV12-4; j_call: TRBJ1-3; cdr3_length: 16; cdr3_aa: CASRSSRSGSGNTIYF
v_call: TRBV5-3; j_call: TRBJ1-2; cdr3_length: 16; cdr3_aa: CARTREVVRKTYGYTF
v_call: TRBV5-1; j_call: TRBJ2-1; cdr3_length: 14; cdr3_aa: CASSLAEAGGEQFF
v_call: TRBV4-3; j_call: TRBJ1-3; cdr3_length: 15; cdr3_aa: CASSQEARSGNTIYF
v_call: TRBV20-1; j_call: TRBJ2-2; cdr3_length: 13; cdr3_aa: CSAYQNQPGELFF
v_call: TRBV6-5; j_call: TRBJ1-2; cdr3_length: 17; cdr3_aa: CASSYKVSMRKTYGYTF
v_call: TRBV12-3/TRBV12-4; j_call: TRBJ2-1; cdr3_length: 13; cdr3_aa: CASSTGGFNEQFF
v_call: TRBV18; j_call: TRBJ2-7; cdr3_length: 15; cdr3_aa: CASSPDQRGFYEQYF
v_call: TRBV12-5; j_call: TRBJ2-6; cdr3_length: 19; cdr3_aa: CASGKAPFAGQSRANVLTF
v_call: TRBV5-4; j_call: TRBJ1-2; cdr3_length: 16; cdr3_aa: CASKLSVPGKTYGYTF
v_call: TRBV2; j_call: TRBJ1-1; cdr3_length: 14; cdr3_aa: CASRGYDKNTEAFF
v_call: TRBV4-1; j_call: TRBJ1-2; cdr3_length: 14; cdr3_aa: CASSQAGDLYGYTF
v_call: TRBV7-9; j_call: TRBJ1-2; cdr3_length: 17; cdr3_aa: CASSTQVYHGKTYGYTF
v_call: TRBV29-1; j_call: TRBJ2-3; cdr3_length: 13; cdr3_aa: CSVTSGRTDTQYF
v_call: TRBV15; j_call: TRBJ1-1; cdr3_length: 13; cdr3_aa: CATSRLLNTEAFF
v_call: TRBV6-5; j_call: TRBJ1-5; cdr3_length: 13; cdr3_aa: CASSGQQDQPQHF
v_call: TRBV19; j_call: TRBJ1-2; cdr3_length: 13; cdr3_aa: CASTLQGGYGYTF
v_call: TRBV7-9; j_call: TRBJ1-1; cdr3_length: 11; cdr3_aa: CASSLYTEAFF
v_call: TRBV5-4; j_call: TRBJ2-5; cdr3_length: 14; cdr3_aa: CASSPGQVQETQYF
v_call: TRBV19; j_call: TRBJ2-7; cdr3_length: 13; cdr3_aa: CASSATGTTEQYF
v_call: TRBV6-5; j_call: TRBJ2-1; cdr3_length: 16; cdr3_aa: CASSYGFVGGYNEQFF
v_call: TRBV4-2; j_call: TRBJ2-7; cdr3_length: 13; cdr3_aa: CASSQASAYEQYF
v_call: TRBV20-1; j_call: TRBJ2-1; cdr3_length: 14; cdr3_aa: CSAGTGGDYNEQFF
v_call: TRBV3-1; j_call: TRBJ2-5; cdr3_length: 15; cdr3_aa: CASSQDHTGQETQYF
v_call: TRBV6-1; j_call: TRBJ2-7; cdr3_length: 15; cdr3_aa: CASSDGPEGSYEQYF
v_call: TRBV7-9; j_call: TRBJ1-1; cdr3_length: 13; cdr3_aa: CASSLGDITEAFF
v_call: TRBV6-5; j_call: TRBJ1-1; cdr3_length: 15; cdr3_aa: CASSAERGLNTEAFF
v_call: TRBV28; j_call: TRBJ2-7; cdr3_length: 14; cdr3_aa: CASSAGLAGGGPSF
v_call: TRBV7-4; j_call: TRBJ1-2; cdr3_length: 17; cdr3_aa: CASSLLDSARKTYGYTF
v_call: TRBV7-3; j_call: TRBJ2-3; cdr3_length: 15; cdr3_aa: CASSSGGVGTDTQYF
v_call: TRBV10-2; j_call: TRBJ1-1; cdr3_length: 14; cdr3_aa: CASREGQGPTEAFF
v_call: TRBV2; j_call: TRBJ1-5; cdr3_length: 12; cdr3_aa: CASSDGNQPQHF
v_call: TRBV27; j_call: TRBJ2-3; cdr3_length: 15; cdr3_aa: CASSPRDSYTDTQYF
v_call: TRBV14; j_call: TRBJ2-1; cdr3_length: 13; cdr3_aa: CASSRDFYNEQFF
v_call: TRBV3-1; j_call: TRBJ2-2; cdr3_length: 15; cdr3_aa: CASSPGTSATGELFF
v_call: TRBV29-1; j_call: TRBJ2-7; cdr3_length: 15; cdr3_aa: CSVEEGLAGGYEQYF
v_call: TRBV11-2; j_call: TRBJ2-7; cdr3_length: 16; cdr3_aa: CASSLDRSPGLYEQYF
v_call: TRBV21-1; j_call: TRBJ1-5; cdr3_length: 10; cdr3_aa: CASSRGPQHF
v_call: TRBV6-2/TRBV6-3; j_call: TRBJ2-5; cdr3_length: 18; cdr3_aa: CASSPIPGLAFLRETQYF
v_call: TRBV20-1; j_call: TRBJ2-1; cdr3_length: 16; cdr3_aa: CSARGTANIIVDEQFF
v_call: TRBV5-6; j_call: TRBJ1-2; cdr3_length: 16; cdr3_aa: CASIGGNSRKTYGYTF
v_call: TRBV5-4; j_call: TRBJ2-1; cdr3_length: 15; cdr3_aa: CASSFSKGSGNEQFF
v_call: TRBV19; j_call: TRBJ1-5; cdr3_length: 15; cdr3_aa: CASKGVGNSNQPQHF